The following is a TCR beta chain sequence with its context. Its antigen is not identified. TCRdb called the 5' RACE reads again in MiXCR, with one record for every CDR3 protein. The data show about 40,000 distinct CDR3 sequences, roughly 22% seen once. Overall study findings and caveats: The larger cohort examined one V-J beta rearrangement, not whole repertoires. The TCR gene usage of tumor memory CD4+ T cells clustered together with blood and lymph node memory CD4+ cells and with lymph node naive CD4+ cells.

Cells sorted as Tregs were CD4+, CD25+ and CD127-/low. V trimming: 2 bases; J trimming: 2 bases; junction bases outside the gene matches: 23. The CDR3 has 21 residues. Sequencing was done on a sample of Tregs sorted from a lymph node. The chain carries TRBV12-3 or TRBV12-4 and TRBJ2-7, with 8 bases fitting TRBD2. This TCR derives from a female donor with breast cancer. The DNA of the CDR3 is TGTGCCAGCAGTTTATGGCGCTTGGGCGGGGGGACACGGATAATCACCTACGAGCAGTACTTC. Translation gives CASSLWRLGGGTRIITYEQYF.